This T cell receptor (beta chain) was profiled in a study of blood T cell repertoires in COVID-19. A word on this clone: Other nucleotide sequences from this sample produce the same CDR3.

In the authors' methods: Amplification of reference gene primers provided the estimated nucleated cell counts. Here immunoSEQ multiplex PCR was the method, and the copy in TCRdb shows in-frame clones only, minus some. The V and J calls and clone size were taken over from that table, and D and trimming were inferred from the DNA. The sample includes approximately 250,000 clones, approximately 86% of them seen just once. The CDR3 covers 13 residues. Trimming removed 4 bases at V and 1 base at J, with 7 bases between. Germline CDR1 reads SGHTA; CDR2 reads FQGTGA. The receptor was isolated from a woman in her sixties or seventies with COVID-19, enrolled during active disease. The V call is TRBV7-3, the J call TRBJ1-1; no definite D call. The sequenced sample consisted of peripheral blood. CDR3 in amino acids: CASSSNRNTEAFF. The CDR3 DNA reads TGTGCCAGCAGCTCAAATAGGAACACTGAAGCTTTCTTT.